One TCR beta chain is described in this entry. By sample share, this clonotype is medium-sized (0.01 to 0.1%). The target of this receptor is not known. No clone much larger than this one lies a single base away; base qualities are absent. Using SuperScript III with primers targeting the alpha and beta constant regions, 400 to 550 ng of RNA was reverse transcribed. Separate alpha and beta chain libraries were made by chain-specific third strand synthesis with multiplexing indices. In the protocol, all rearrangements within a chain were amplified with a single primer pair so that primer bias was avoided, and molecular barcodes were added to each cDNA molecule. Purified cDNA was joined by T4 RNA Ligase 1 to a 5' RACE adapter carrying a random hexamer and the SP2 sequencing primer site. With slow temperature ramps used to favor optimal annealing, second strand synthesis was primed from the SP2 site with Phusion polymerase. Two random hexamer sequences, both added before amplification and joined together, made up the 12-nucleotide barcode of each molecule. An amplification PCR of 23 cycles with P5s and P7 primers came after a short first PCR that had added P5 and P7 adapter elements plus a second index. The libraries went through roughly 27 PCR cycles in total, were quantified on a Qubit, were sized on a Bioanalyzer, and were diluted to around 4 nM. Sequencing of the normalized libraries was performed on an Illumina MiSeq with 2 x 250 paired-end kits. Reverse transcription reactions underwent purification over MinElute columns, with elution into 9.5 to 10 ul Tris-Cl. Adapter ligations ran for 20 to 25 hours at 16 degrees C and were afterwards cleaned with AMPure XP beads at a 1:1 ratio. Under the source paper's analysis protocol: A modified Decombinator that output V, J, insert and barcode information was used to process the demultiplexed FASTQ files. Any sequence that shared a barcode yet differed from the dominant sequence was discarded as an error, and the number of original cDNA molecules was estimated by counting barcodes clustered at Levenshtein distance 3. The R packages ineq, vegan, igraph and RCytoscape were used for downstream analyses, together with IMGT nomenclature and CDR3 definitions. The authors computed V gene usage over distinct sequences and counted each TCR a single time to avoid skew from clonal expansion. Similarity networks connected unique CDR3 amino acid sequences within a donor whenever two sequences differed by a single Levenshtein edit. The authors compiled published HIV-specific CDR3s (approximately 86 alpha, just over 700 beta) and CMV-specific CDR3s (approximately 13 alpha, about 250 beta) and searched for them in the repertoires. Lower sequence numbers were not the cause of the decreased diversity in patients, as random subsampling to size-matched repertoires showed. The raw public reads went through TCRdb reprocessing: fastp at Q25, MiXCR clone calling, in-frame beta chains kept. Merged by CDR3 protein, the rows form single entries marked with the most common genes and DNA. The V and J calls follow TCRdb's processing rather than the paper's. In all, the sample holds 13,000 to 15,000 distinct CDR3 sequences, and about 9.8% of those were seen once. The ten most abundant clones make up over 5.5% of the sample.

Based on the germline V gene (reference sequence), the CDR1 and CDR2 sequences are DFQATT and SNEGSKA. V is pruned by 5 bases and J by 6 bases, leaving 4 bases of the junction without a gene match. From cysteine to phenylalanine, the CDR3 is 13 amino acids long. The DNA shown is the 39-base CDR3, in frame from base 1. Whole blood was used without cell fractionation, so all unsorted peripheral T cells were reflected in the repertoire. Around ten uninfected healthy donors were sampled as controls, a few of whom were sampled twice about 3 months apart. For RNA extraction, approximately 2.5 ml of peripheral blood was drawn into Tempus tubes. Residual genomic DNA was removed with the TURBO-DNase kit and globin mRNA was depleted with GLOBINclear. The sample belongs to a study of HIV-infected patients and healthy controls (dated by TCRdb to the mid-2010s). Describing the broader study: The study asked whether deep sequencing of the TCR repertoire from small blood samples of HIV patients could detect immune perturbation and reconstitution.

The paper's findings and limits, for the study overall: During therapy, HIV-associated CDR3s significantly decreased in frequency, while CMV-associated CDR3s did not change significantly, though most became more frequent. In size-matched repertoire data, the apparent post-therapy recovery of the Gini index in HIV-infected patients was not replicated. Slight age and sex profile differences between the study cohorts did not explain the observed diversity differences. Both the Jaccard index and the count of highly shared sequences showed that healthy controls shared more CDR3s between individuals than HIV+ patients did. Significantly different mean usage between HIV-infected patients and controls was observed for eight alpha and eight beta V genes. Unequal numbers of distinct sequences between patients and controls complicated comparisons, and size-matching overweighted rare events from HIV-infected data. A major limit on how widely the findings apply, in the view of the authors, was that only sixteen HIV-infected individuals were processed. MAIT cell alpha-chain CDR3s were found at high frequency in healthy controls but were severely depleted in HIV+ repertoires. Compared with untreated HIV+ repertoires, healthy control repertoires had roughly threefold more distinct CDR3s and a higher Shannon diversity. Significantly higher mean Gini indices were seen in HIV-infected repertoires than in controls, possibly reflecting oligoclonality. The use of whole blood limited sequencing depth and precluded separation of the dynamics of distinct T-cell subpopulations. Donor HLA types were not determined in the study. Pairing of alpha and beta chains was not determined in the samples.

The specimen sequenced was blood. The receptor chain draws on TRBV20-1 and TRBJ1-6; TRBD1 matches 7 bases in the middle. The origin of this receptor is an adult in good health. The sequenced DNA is TGCAGTGCTTACAGGGGCTCTAATTCACCCCTCCACTTT. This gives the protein CSAYRGSNSPLHF.